One TCR beta chain is described in this entry. Original handling: By means of reference gene primer amplification, nucleated cell counts were estimated. Sequencing used immunoSEQ multiplex PCR; TCRdb keeps in-frame clones, though not all of them. V and J calls and clone size follow that table, whereas D and trimming were derived from the DNA. The sample holds 110,000 or so clones; roughly 90% are singletons and the top ten take about 20%. This sample was included in a study of blood T cell repertoires in COVID-19. On the study more broadly: Spain, Italy and the United States supplied samples that represented acute and convalescent COVID-19. PBMCs, B-cell-depleted T cells, or T cells were the source of the cDNA or gDNA that made up the material.

CDR1 is LGHDT and CDR2 is YNNKEL in the germline V gene (reference sequence). The CDR3 runs to 14 residues. V lost 3 bases to trimming and J lost 16 bases; unmatched junction nucleotides: 12. The sample consisted of peripheral blood. The chain carries TRBV3-1 (or the pseudogene TRBV3-2) and TRBJ2-1, with TRBD1 matching 10 bases. This TCR was sampled from a human donor with acute or convalescent COVID-19. The donor label of this sample is uncertain. The CDR3 bases are TGTGCCAGCAGCCAGAGGGGGGATGGGACAGGGGAATTCTTC. It translates to CASSQRGDGTGEFF.